Listed below are T cell receptor beta chains from one sample, sequenced in a study of tumor-infiltrating lymphocytes in primary liver carcinoma. From the multiplex PCR reads, TCRdb called clonotypes with MiXCR, one entry per CDR3 protein. There are more than 95,000 distinct CDR3 sequences in the sample; 60% to 75% occur only once, and roughly 7.9% lies in the top ten. The sequenced sample was liver tumor tissue from sampling region 3. The receptors come from an older woman with primary liver carcinoma and hepatitis B virus infection. Each CDR3 is given without its conserved first and last residue. A D gene is named only where the DNA matches it firmly.

d_call: TRBD2
j_call: TRBJ2-1
v_call: TRBV4-2
cdr3_aa: ASTGHGLAGTQEQL

d_call: NA
j_call: TRBJ2-1
v_call: TRBV11-2
cdr3_aa: PSSVLPGYNEQF

d_call: TRBD2
j_call: TRBJ2-3
v_call: TRBV28
cdr3_aa: ASSLTSEGDTQY

d_call: TRBD1
j_call: TRBJ2-5
v_call: TRBV11-2
cdr3_aa: ANRLLTGDGETQY

d_call: NA
j_call: TRBJ2-6
v_call: TRBV12-5
cdr3_aa: ANGGRGSVANVLT

d_call: NA
j_call: TRBJ2-1
v_call: TRBV12-3/TRBV12-4
cdr3_aa: ASSLETGSYDEQF

d_call: TRBD1
j_call: TRBJ1-4
v_call: TRBV7-9
cdr3_aa: ASSLSAGQRTTNEKLF

d_call: NA
j_call: TRBJ2-1
v_call: TRBV6-2/TRBV6-3
cdr3_aa: ASSCRFTSFNEQL

d_call: TRBD1
j_call: TRBJ1-5
v_call: TRBV28
cdr3_aa: ASSHTRDRAQPQH

d_call: NA
j_call: TRBJ2-2
v_call: TRBV7-7
cdr3_aa: ASSFGDTGELF

d_call: TRBD2
j_call: TRBJ2-3
v_call: TRBV11-2
cdr3_aa: VNSSGTSAKLDTQY

d_call: NA
j_call: TRBJ2-7
v_call: TRBV29-1
cdr3_aa: SLGTPDEQY

d_call: NA
j_call: TRBJ2-3
v_call: TRBV5-1
cdr3_aa: ASSSRGGSYTDTQY

d_call: NA
j_call: TRBJ2-1
v_call: TRBV12-3/TRBV12-4
cdr3_aa: ANRMTNGSSGNEQF

d_call: NA
j_call: TRBJ2-6
v_call: TRBV11-1
cdr3_aa: TSSPSGAEANVLT

d_call: NA
j_call: TRBJ1-2
v_call: TRBV30
cdr3_aa: AWSVRGRSRGANGYT

d_call: NA
j_call: TRBJ1-2
v_call: TRBV6-5
cdr3_aa: ASSYGGGDGYT

d_call: NA
j_call: TRBJ2-7
v_call: TRBV12-3/TRBV12-4
cdr3_aa: TSMLRGSYERY

d_call: NA
j_call: TRBJ2-7
v_call: TRBV6-2/TRBV6-3
cdr3_aa: ASSRGGSYEQY

d_call: TRBD1
j_call: TRBJ1-5
v_call: TRBV6-6
cdr3_aa: ASGYDRADQPQH

d_call: NA
j_call: TRBJ1-1
v_call: TRBV12-3/TRBV12-4
cdr3_aa: ASTLGGSEGEAF

d_call: TRBD1
j_call: TRBJ1-6
v_call: TRBV5-1
cdr3_aa: ASSSGTDNPPLH

d_call: NA
j_call: TRBJ2-1
v_call: TRBV24-1
cdr3_aa: ATSAESALSYNEQF

d_call: NA
j_call: TRBJ2-3
v_call: TRBV10-3
cdr3_aa: AISGSTLDTQY

d_call: TRBD1
j_call: TRBJ1-5
v_call: TRBV6-5
cdr3_aa: ASRPGTGRYSNQPQH

d_call: NA
j_call: TRBJ2-3
v_call: TRBV11-2
cdr3_aa: ASNLDSEIGTQY

d_call: NA
j_call: TRBJ1-4
v_call: TRBV5-4
cdr3_aa: VNSFPEGTLF

d_call: TRBD1
j_call: TRBJ1-3
v_call: TRBV4-1
cdr3_aa: ASSLSGQGGSAGNTIY

d_call: TRBD2
j_call: TRBJ2-5
v_call: TRBV7-8
cdr3_aa: ASSLGASGSGETQY

d_call: TRBD2
j_call: TRBJ2-7
v_call: TRBV13
cdr3_aa: AISFLWSGRASELY

d_call: TRBD2
j_call: TRBJ2-3
v_call: TRBV11-2
cdr3_aa: ASSSRGGETDTQY

d_call: NA
j_call: TRBJ1-6
v_call: TRBV7-6
cdr3_aa: ASSRSNNSPLH

d_call: TRBD2
j_call: TRBJ2-1
v_call: TRBV5-5
cdr3_aa: ASSLAGTSGTGSSYNEQF

d_call: NA
j_call: TRBJ1-2
v_call: TRBV11-2
cdr3_aa: ASSLNQAGYT

d_call: NA
j_call: TRBJ2-5
v_call: TRBV29-1
cdr3_aa: SVEDEGETQY

d_call: NA
j_call: TRBJ2-1
v_call: TRBV11-2
cdr3_aa: ASSLPFRQTCPHEQL

d_call: TRBD1
j_call: TRBJ2-1
v_call: TRBV24-1
cdr3_aa: ATSDTSGGSYNEQF

d_call: NA
j_call: TRBJ1-4
v_call: TRBV11-1
cdr3_aa: ASRRGTNEKLF

d_call: NA
j_call: TRBJ2-4
v_call: TRBV20-1
cdr3_aa: SVPDKFSVAKNIQY

d_call: TRBD2
j_call: TRBJ2-3
v_call: TRBV6-5
cdr3_aa: ASSYFPTGGGTDTQY

d_call: NA
j_call: TRBJ2-4
v_call: TRBV11-2
cdr3_aa: ASSYPGSRCKNIQY

d_call: NA
j_call: TRBJ2-1
v_call: TRBV11-3
cdr3_aa: TGSLGWGEWGVDEQF